These 14 T cell receptor beta chains came from one sample sequenced in a study of cytomegalovirus exposure and HLA in healthy donors. The study ran its PCR with 60 Vbeta and 13 Jbeta primers. TCRdb's table, derived via immunoSEQ multiplex PCR, lists solely in-frame clones and lacks some. The data contain 100,000 to 150,000 clones, around 74% of them singletons. Sequencing was performed on PBMCs. The receptors originated from a male donor in good health and CMV-seronegative.

The chain uses TRBV11-2 and TRBJ2-1; possible D gene TRBD1, 6 bases. This CDR3 has 17 amino acids. Germline V gene sequence: CDR1 SGHAT, CDR2 FQNNGV. V lost 3 bases and J lost 6, with 21 bases in between. In DNA form, the CDR3 reads TGTGCCAGCAGCTTGGGCAGGGGAGTACGTAGGGGCAATGAGCAGTTCTTC. Its protein product is CASSLGRGVRRGNEQFF.

This sequence joins TRBV10-3 and TRBJ2-5, with 10 bases matching TRBD2. Per germline, CDR1 ENHRY and CDR2 SYGVKD. The V gene end was trimmed by 2 bases and the J gene end by 5 bases; junction bases not matched to a gene: 5. The CDR3 extends over 15 amino acids. The CDR3 region is CAISEGAGGQETQYF. DNA of the CDR3: TGTGCCATCAGTGAGGGAGCGGGGGGGCAGGAGACCCAGTACTTC.

The V gene is TRBV28, the J gene TRBJ1-2; D unclear. CDR3 length: 16 amino acids. Trimming cost V 3 bases and J 0 bases, with 14 bases left between them. Germline CDR1 MDHEN, CDR2 SYDVKM. CDR3 sequence reads: CASSFPQLSANYGYTF. The CDR3 region has the DNA TGTGCCAGCAGTTTTCCCCAGTTGTCTGCTAACTATGGCTACACCTTC.

The CDR3 sequence is CASSRGPGTGATYEQYF. As DNA, the CDR3 is TGTGCCAGCAGCCGGGGACCAGGGACAGGGGCCACCTACGAGCAGTACTTC. The genes are TRBV4-2 and TRBJ2-7; 10 bases align to TRBD1. The CDR3 extends over 17 amino acids. The germline CDR1 and CDR2 sequences are LGHNA and YNFKEQ. V gave up 4 bases and J gave up 2 bases; unmatched junction bases: 11.

This rearrangement joins TRBV19 to TRBJ2-1; D uncertain. The V gene lost 9 bases and the J gene lost 8 bases, with 11 bases spanning the gap. This CDR3 is 11 amino acids long. Germline V gene data show CDR1 as LNHDA and CDR2 as SQIVND (reference sequence). The CDR3 nucleotides are TGTGCCAGCACAGAGAGTCATGAGCAGTTCTTC. Protein: CASTESHEQFF.

With respect to this clone: At one of its ends the junction is not consistent with the germline gene, which may arise from a read error. The chain joins TRBV5-1 to TRBJ1-4; a weak D match, TRBD1 (5 bases). The CDR3 length is 16 residues. Germline V gene lookup returns CDR1 SGHRS and CDR2 YFSETQ. CDR3 amino acids: CASSLYPGGGNEQLFF. The CDR3 nucleotides are TGCGCCAGCAGCCTGTACCCCGGGGGAGGGAATGAACAACTGTTTTTT.

This rearrangement joins TRBV19 to TRBJ1-1; D ambiguous. V was cut by 6 bases and J by 0 bases, with 14 bases left in between. The CDR3 is 15 residues long. Germline V lookup: CDR1 LNHDA, CDR2 SQIVND (reference sequence). CDR3 in DNA: TGTGCCAGTAGCCCACAACAGCAAATGAACACTGAAGCTTTCTTT. Its translation: CASSPQQQMNTEAFF.

The chain combines TRBV4-3 with TRBJ2-7; D possibly corresponds to TRBD1 (5 bases). The length of the CDR3 is 13 residues. Trimming left V 3 bases short and J 3 bases short, with 9 bases between. Germline V gives CDR1 LGHNA, CDR2 YSLEER. This CDR3 reads CASSQNRYYEQYF. CDR3 bases: TGCGCCAGCAGCCAGAACAGGTACTACGAGCAGTACTTC.

This chain links TRBV27 with TRBJ2-7; 11 bases line up with TRBD1. The CDR3 length is 13 residues. V lost 10 bases, J lost 3 bases, and 5 bases stayed unmatched. Germline V gene sequence: CDR1 MNHEY, CDR2 SMNVEV (reference sequence). CDR3 nucleotides: TGTGCCACTACGGGACAGGGGGACTACGAGCAGTACTTC. It specifies CATTGQGDYEQYF.

V is TRBV4-3 and J is TRBJ2-7; 7 bases map to TRBD2. This CDR3 is 14 amino acids long. The trim removed 0 bases at V and 2 bases at J, leaving 1 base unmatched. The germline gives CDR1 LGHNA, CDR2 YSLEER. This CDR3 reads CASSQDGLAYEQYF. CDR3 nucleotides: TGCGCCAGCAGCCAAGACGGACTAGCCTACGAGCAGTACTTC.

Note on this clone: A junction end diverges from the germline sequence, so it may reflect a read error. The chain carries TRBV10-3 and TRBJ1-5; D is unclear. The CDR3 sequence is 16 residues long. Germline V gives CDR1 ENHRY, CDR2 SYGVKD. The CDR3 DNA follows: TGTGCCAGCAGTTACTCGGGTATATCGGGGAGTCAGCCCCAGCATTTT. Translated, it gives CASSYSGISGSQPQHF.

CDR3 bases: TGTGCCAGCAGTACCGGACAGGGATTTTCTGGGGCCAACGTCCTGACTTTC. Translation gives CASSTGQGFSGANVLTF. The chain combines TRBV27 with TRBJ2-6; TRBD1 matches 8 bases. The germline V gene encodes CDR1 MNHEY and CDR2 SMNVEV (reference sequence). V lost 5 bases, J lost 1 base, and 7 bases stayed unmatched. This CDR3 has 17 amino acids. The variable domain in full, with the rest retrieved from reference TRBV27 and TRBJ2-6, is EAQVTQNPRYLITVTGKKLTVTCSQNMNHEYMSWYRQDPGLGLRQIYYSMNVEVTDKGDVPEGYKVSRKEKRNFPLILESPSPNQTSLYFCASSTGQGFSGANVLTFGAGSRLTVL.

V usage is TRBV4-2 and J usage is TRBJ2-3; 10 bases align to TRBD2. V lost 0 bases to trimming and J lost 6 bases; unmatched junction nucleotides: 12. Germline V gene lookup returns CDR1 LGHNA and CDR2 YNFKEQ. This CDR3 comprises 18 residues. CDR3 protein: CASSQDVSGRPRGDTQYF. CDR3 sequence (DNA): TGTGCCAGCAGCCAAGATGTTAGCGGGAGGCCCCGCGGGGATACGCAGTATTTT.

The gene calls are TRBV19 and TRBJ2-1, with 13 nucleotides matching TRBD2. Germline V lookup: CDR1 LNHDA, CDR2 SQIVND (reference sequence). The CDR3 is made up of 15 amino acids. Unmatched junction bases numbered 4, after V lost 4 bases and J lost 7 bases. The CDR3: CASSKTSGGENEQFF. In DNA form, the CDR3 reads TGTGCCAGTAGTAAAACTAGCGGGGGGGAAAATGAGCAGTTCTTC.